Presented here are 2 T cell receptor beta chains from one specimen sequenced in a study of OX40 agonist ivuxolimab in advanced cancers. Sequenced by immunoSEQ multiplex PCR; TCRdb stores in-frame clones only, minus some. This table has approximately 30,000 clones, around 83% appearing once. This specimen consisted of CD4+ or CD8+ T cells sorted from blood, obtained in a trial of the OX40 agonist ivuxolimab. All receptors derive from an adult with an advanced solid tumor such as melanoma, head and neck, liver or kidney cancer.

This clone has only one observation. The V gene is TRBV28, the J gene TRBJ2-1, with 7 bases that match TRBD2. V gave up 8 bases and J gave up 4 bases; unmatched junction bases: 11. Germline CDR1 MDHEN, CDR2 SYDVKM. The CDR3 is made up of 15 amino acids. The chain's CDR3 is CASALGGRVYNEQFF. In DNA form, the CDR3 reads TGTGCCAGCGCCCTAGGAGGGAGGGTTTACAATGAGCAGTTCTTC.

This chain uses TRBV4-2 with TRBJ2-2, with D maybe TRBD2 (6 bases). CDR3 length: 15 amino acids. Trimming removed 4 bases from V and 2 bases from J, with 11 bases in between. CDR1 is LGHNA and CDR2 is YNFKEQ in the germline V gene. The CDR3 DNA follows: TGTGCCAGCAGCCCCCGGGACTTCAACACCGGGGAGCTGTTTTTT. Residues: CASSPRDFNTGELFF.